This T cell receptor beta chain was recovered during a study of graft-versus-host responses after intestinal transplantation. For this clone: What it recognizes is unknown.

General observations from the study: The authors found GvH clones in recipient marrow, some appearing first in ileum or blood.

Some clones are missing from TCRdb's copy, which holds only in-frame ones; the method was immunoSEQ multiplex PCR. The sample lists tens of thousands of clones, approximately 87% occurring once. Sequencing was performed on unstimulated CD4+ T cells sorted from spleen or lymph node cells, taken before transplant. This sequence originates from a human donor who was the organ donor for an intestinal transplant.

DNA for the CDR3: TGTGCCTGTAAGGGGGCCGGCTATGGCTACACCTTC. Translation gives CACKGAGYGYTF. The chain couples TRBV30 to TRBJ1-2; 7 nucleotides line up with TRBD1. This CDR3 comprises 12 residues. Per the germline V gene, CDR1 is GTSNPN and CDR2 is SVGIG (reference sequence). J gave up 4 bases and V 6 bases, and 5 bases lay outside the gene matches.